Presented here are 12 T cell receptor beta chains from one specimen sequenced in a study of tumor and adjacent non-tumor tissue in lung cancer. The template was RNA from unsorted bulk tissue. A modified ARM-PCR protocol with three rounds of nested PCR amplified TCRbeta. TCRdb independently ran MiXCR on the multiplex PCR reads; one entry per CDR3 protein. This table has fewer than 80,000 distinct CDR3 sequences, approximately 71% appearing once. The sequenced sample consisted of lung tumor tissue. The source of these receptors is a woman aged 65 to 85 with non-small cell lung cancer.

This clonotype was found many times. The genes are TRBV12-3 or TRBV12-4 and TRBJ2-6; 7 bases are shared with TRBD1. J was trimmed by 2 bases and V by 5 bases; bases with no gene match: 6. The CDR3 spans 16 residues. In DNA, the CDR3 is TGTGCCAGCAGTCTCCGTCAGGGGGCTGGGGCCAACGTCCTGACTTTC. As protein: CASSLRQGAGANVLTF.

This rearrangement joins TRBV12-3 or TRBV12-4 to TRBJ1-5, with D possibly matching TRBD1 (6 bases). V was cut by 4 bases and J by 16 bases, with 14 bases left in between. This CDR3 contains 11 residues. The CDR3: CASSSQGLQHF. The CDR3 coding sequence is TGTGCCAGCAGTTCCCAGGGGCTCCAACATTTT.

This clonotype was found a few times. The junction departs from the called germline gene at one end, perhaps through a read error. V usage is TRBV6-5 and J usage is TRBJ1-1; D gene unclear. Germline CDR1 and CDR2: MNHEY and SVGAGI. The CDR3 is made up of 11 amino acids. The CDR3 nucleotides read TGTGCCAGTAGTTACCCCCCTGAAGCTTACTTT. Its protein product is CASSYPPEAYF.

Points on this clonotype: The CDR3 ends on some other residue instead of the conserved phenylalanine or tryptophan, so this is likely a read error. As DNA, the CDR3 is TGTGCCAGCAGTTTGTCCGGAACCTACAATGAGCAGTTCTCC. This translates into CASSLSGTYNEQFS. The chain joins TRBV5-4 to TRBJ2-1, with D unresolved. V was shortened by 5 bases and J by 2 bases, with 11 bases between the two germline ends. Per germline, CDR1 SGHNT and CDR2 YYREEE (reference sequence). There are 14 residues in the CDR3.

The rearrangement joins TRBV18 to TRBJ2-3; no clear D gene. Germline V gene data show CDR1 as KGHSH and CDR2 as LQKENI. Trimming pared 6 bases from V and 2 bases from J, leaving 15 bases between. The CDR3 length is 15 residues. The CDR3 sequence is CASSPTALYTDTQYF. The CDR3 coding sequence is TGTGCCAGCTCCCCGACGGCACTATACACAGATACGCAGTATTTT. Based on the CDR3 plus reference TRBV18 and TRBJ2-3, the full variable domain is NAGVMQNPRHLVRRRGQEARLRCSPMKGHSHVYWYRQLPEEGLKFMVYLQKENIIDESGMPKERFSAEFPKEGPSILRIQQVVRGDSAAYFCASSPTALYTDTQYFGPGTRLTVL.

Notes on this clonotype: The junction and the germline gene differ at one end; a read error may be behind it. The gene calls are TRBV4-1 and TRBJ1-6; D might be TRBD1 (5 bases). The CDR3 length is 19 residues. Germline CDR1 and CDR2: MGHRA and YSYEKL. The CDR3 protein is CASSQESPSDDSYSSPLHF. The CDR3 DNA reads TGCGCCAGCAGCCAAGAGTCCCCCTCAGATGACAGTTATAGTTCACCCCTCCACTTT.

Worth noting for this clonotype: The junction differs from germline at one of its ends, possibly a read error. V usage is TRBV11-1 and J usage is TRBJ2-5, with 9 bases aligning to TRBD2. The CDR3 spans 15 residues. The V gene's germline CDR1 is SGHAT and CDR2 FQDESV (reference sequence). CDR3 sequence reads: CANSLKAGGQEIQYF. CDR3 DNA sequence: TGTGCCAACAGCTTAAAGGCGGGAGGGCAAGAGATCCAGTACTTC.

The gene calls are TRBV29-1 and TRBJ1-5; D possibly corresponds to TRBD1 (5 bases). The DNA end favors TRBJ2-3, so the J call may be wrong. The CDR3 runs 12 residues. Germline-derived CDR1 and CDR2 are SQVTM and ANQGSEA. The CDR3 sequence: CSVGTRDQPQYF. Written as DNA, the CDR3 is TGCAGCGTTGGGACCAGGGATCAGCCTCAGTATTTT.

V is TRBV6-2 or TRBV6-3 and J is TRBJ2-1; 8 bases align to TRBD2. CDR1 is MNHEY and CDR2 is SVGEGT in the germline V gene. CDR3 length equals 19 residues. V was clipped by 4 bases and J by 5 bases; unmatched bases: 19. CDR3 in DNA: TGTGCCAGCAGTTCCCAGACTAGCGAGAGACCGCGAAGAGACAATGAGCAGTTCTTC. Protein sequence: CASSSQTSERPRRDNEQFF.

On this clonotype: The junction does not match germline at one end; this may be a read error. The chain uses TRBV5-6 and TRBJ2-1; D is uncertain. The CDR3 is made up of 14 amino acids. CDR1 is SGHDT and CDR2 is YYEEEE in the germline V gene. The CDR3 loop reads CAISSVVSYNEHFF. The DNA of the CDR3 is TGTGCCATCAGCTCGGTGGTCTCCTACAATGAGCACTTCTTC.

This clonotype was counted a single time. This chain connects TRBV29-1 to TRBJ2-7, with D possibly TRBD2 on 5 matching bases. Per the germline V gene, CDR1 is SQVTM and CDR2 is ANQGSEA. Trimming pared 2 bases from V and 3 bases from J, leaving 11 bases between. This CDR3 is 13 amino acids long. CDR3 nucleotide sequence: TGCAGCGTTGAAATCGGGAACCACTACGAGCAGTACTTC. Its protein is CSVEIGNHYEQYF.

This clonotype was counted between two and nine times. A read error is likely, as this CDR3 ends without the conserved phenylalanine or tryptophan. The rearrangement links TRBV6-5 to TRBJ2-1; D is possibly TRBD2 (5 bases). Germline V gives CDR1 MNHEY, CDR2 SVGAGI. The CDR3 has 15 residues. The CDR3 bases are TGTGCCAGCAGTCGACGGCTAAGCGGCTACAATGAACAGTTCTCC. It is translated as CASSRRLSGYNEQFS.